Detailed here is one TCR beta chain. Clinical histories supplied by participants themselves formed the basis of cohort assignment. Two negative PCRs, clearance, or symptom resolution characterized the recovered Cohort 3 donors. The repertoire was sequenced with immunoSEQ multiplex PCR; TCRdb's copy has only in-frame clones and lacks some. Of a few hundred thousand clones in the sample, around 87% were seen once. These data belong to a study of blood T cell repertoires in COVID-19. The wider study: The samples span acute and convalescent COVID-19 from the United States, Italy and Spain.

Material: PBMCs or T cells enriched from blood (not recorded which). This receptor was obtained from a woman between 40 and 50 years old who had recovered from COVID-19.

The CDR3 protein is CASRGQGVGNNSPLHF. The CDR3 coding sequence is TGTGCCAGCAGGGGGCAGGGGGTAGGGAATAATTCACCCCTCCACTTT. This chain uses TRBV28 with TRBJ1-6; 7 nucleotides match TRBD1. V shed 6 bases and J 5 bases; nucleotides not matched to a gene: 10. Per the germline V gene, CDR1 is MDHEN and CDR2 is SYDVKM. CDR3 length: 16 residues.